This T cell receptor beta chain was found in a study of blood T cells in healthy people across ages. Per germline, CDR1 MGHRA and CDR2 YSYEKL. This CDR3 has 16 amino acids. Combining a sample-barcoded 5' primer with a J-beta primer mix, a second PCR ran for about 7 to 11 cycles. A single record per CDR3 protein comes from TCRdb applying MiXCR to the 5' RACE reads. Seen here are 1.6 million or so distinct CDR3 sequences, almost 35% observed once, and the top ten hold over 9%. This clonotype showed up many times. One end of the junction fails to match germline, which may point to a read error. Sequencing was carried out using blood. This receptor was identified in a woman in her 30s in good health. The chain joins TRBV4-1 to TRBJ2-7; either TRBD1 or TRBD2 may fit D (6 bases each). CDR3 residues: CASSKDRRGSSYEQYF. Here the CDR3 DNA reads TGCGCCAGCAGCAAAGATAGGAGGGGGAGCTCCTACGAGCAGTACTTC.